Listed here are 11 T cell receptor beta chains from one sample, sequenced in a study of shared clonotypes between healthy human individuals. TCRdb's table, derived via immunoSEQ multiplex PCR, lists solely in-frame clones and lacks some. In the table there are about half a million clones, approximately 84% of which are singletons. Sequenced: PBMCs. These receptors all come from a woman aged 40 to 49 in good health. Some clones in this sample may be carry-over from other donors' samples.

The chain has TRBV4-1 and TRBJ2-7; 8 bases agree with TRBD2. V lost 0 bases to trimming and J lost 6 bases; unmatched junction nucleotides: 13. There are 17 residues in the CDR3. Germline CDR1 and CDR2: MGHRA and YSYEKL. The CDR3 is CASSQERSGGEPFEQYF. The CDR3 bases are TGCGCCAGCAGCCAAGAACGCTCGGGAGGGGAGCCTTTCGAGCAGTACTTC.

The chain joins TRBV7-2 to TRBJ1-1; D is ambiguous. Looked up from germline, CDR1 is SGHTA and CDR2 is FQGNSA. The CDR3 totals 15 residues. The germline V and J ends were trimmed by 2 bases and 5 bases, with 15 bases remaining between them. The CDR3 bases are TGTGCCAGCAGCTTATCCCCTGCACGGCGGACTGAAGCTTTCTTT. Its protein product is CASSLSPARRTEAFF. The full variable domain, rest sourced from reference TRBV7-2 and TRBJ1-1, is GAGVSQSPSNKVTEKGKDVELRCDPISGHTALYWYRQSLGQGLEFLIYFQGNSAPDKSGLPSDRFSAERTGGSVSTLTIQRTQQEDSAVYLCASSLSPARRTEAFFGQGTRLTVV.

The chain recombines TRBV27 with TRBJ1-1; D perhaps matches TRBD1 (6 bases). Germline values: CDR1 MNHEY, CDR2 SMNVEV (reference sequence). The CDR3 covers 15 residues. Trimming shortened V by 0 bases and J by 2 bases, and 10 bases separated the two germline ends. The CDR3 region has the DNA TGTGCCAGCAGTTTATCCCGGACAGCTAACACTGAAGCTTTCTTT. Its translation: CASSLSRTANTEAFF.

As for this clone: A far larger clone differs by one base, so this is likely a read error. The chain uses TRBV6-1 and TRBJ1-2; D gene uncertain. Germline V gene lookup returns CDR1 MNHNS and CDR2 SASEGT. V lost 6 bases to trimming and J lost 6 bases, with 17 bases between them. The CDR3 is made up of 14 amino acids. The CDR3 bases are TGTGCCAGCAGGGCCGGGCCAGAGATTGATGGCTACACCTTC. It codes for CASRAGPEIDGYTF.

CDR3 region: CASSPGHTMGEQYF. CDR3 DNA sequence: TGCGCCAGCAGCCCGGGACACACAATGGGAGAGCAGTACTTC. The chain combines TRBV5-1 with TRBJ2-7; D is possibly TRBD1 (6 bases). V was pared by 4 bases and J by 7 bases, with 18 bases between. The CDR3 is 14 amino acids. Germline CDR1 reads SGHRS; CDR2 reads YFSETQ.

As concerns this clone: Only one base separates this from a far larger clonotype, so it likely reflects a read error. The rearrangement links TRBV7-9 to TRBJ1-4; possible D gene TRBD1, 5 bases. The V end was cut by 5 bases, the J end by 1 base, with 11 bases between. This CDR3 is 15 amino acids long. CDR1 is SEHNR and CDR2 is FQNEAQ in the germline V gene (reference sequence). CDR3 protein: CASSTGDVTNEKLFF. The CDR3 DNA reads TGTGCCAGCAGCACCGGGGACGTAACTAATGAAAAACTGTTTTTT.

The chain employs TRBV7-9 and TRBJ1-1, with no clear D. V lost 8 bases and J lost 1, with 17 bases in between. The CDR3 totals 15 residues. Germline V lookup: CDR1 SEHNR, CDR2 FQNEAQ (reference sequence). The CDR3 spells CASSDLRVGNTEAFF. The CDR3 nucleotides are TGTGCCAGCTCTGACCTTCGGGTAGGGAACACTGAAGCTTTCTTT.

CDR3 in DNA: TGTGCCAGCAGCTTGGAGCAGGGTGGTCTCCCCGAGCAGTACTTC. The encoded protein is CASSLEQGGLPEQYF. This rearrangement joins TRBV5-6 to TRBJ2-7; weak D call: TRBD1 (5 bases). The CDR3 is 15 residues long. V was clipped by 0 bases and J by 6 bases, with 16 bases between them. Germline CDR1 and CDR2: SGHDT and YYEEEE. Full variable domain (remainder filled in from reference TRBV5-6 and TRBJ2-7): DAGVTQSPTHLIKTRGQQVTLRCSPKSGHDTVSWYQQALGQGPQFIFQYYEEEERQRGNFPDRFSGHQFPNYSSELNVNALLLGDSALYLCASSLEQGGLPEQYFGPGTRLTVT.

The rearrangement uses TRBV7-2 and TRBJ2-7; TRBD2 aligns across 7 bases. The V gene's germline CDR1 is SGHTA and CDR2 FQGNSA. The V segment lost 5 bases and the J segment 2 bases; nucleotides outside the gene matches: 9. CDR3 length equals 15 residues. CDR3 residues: CASSTQLALAYEQYF. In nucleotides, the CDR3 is TGTGCCAGCAGCACCCAACTAGCGCTTGCCTACGAGCAGTACTTC.

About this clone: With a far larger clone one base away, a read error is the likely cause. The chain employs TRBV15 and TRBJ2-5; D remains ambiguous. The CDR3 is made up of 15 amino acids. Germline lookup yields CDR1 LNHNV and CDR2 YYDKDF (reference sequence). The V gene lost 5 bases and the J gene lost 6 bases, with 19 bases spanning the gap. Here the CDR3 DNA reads TGTGCCACCAGCGGAACCGGGCCAGAGGCGCAGACCCAGTACTTC. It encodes CATSGTGPEAQTQYF.

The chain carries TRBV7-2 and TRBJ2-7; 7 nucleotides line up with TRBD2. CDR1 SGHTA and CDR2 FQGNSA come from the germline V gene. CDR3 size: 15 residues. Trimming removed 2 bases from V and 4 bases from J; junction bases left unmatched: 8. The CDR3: CASSLKAAGEYEQYF. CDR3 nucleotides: TGTGCCAGCAGCTTAAAGGCGGCGGGAGAGTACGAGCAGTACTTC.